Presented here are 27 T cell receptor beta chains from one specimen sequenced in a study of identical twins. TCRdb used MiXCR to reprocess the 5' RACE reads, holding one entry per CDR3 protein. The profile shows 500,000 to 550,000 distinct CDR3 sequences, 20% to 25% of them singletons. A further study also used this sample, focusing on yellow fever vaccine responses in identical twins.

The sample comprised CD4+ T cells sorted from blood. The origin of the receptors is a woman aged 18-30 years in good health.

This clonotype was counted between two and nine times. The chain couples TRBV7-4 to TRBJ2-7, with 8 bases aligning to TRBD2. The V and J ends lost 4 bases and 3 bases, in that order; junction bases with no gene match: 8. The CDR3 covers 15 residues. Germline V lookup: CDR1 SGHVT, CDR2 SQSDAQ. CDR3 nucleotides: TGTGCCAGCAGCTCCCTTAGCGGGGACCTCTACGAGCAGTACGTC. Translation gives CASSSLSGDLYEQYV.

The chain employs TRBV19 and TRBJ2-1, with 11 positions matching TRBD2. Germline V gene sequence: CDR1 LNHDA, CDR2 SQIVND (reference sequence). With 6 bases clipped from V and 1 base from J, the junction kept 5 bases outside the gene matches. This CDR3 has 16 amino acids. The CDR3 nucleotides read TGTGCCAGTAGAAGAACTAGCGGGGGATCCTACAATGAGCAGTTCTTC. Its protein is CASRRTSGGSYNEQFF.

V gene TRBV10-3 combines with J gene TRBJ2-6; 7 bases fit TRBD1. The V gene's germline CDR1 is ENHRY and CDR2 SYGVKD. CDR3 size: 15 residues. With V trimmed by 4 bases and J by 1 base, 1 base remained unmatched. The CDR3 DNA is TGTGCCATCAGTGGGACAGGTTCTGGGGCCAACGTCCTGACTTTC. Its protein product is CAISGTGSGANVLTF.

There are a few counts of this clonotype. The CDR3 region is CASSRDFGETQYF. The CDR3 DNA reads as TGTGCCAGCTCACGGGACTTCGGAGAGACCCAGTACTTC. The chain combines TRBV5-4 with TRBJ2-5; tentative D call: TRBD2 (6 bases). From germline, CDR1 is SGHNT and CDR2 YYREEE (reference sequence). The CDR3 runs to 13 residues. V was shortened by 7 bases and J by 4 bases, with 14 bases between the two germline ends.

This rearrangement joins TRBV3-1 to TRBJ2-1; tentatively, D is TRBD2 (5 bases). Germline V gene data show CDR1 as LGHDT and CDR2 as YNNKEL (reference sequence). Trimming removed 1 base at V and 4 bases at J, with 8 bases between. The CDR3 totals 14 residues. CDR3 coding DNA: TGTGCCAGCAGCCAAGTTACTAGTTACAATGAGCAGTTCTTC. It is translated as CASSQVTSYNEQFF.

The table lists this clonotype with a few counts. The chain recombines TRBV5-1 with TRBJ2-5; 8 bases fit TRBD2. Germline V lookup: CDR1 SGHRS, CDR2 YFSETQ. CDR3 length: 15 amino acids. V was clipped by 3 bases and J by 2 bases; unmatched bases: 6. Written as DNA, the CDR3 is TGCGCCAGCAGCTCCCTAACTAGCGGACAAGAGACCCAGTACTTC. Translation: CASSSLTSGQETQYF.

V gene TRBV20-1 combines with J gene TRBJ2-1, with TRBD2 as a possible D gene (6 bases). This CDR3 spans 14 amino acids. Germline V lookup: CDR1 DFQATT, CDR2 SNEGSKA (reference sequence). V lost 3 bases, J lost 2 bases, and 11 bases lay in between. CDR3: CSASGRLTYNEQFF. In nucleotides, the CDR3 is TGCAGTGCTAGCGGGAGACTCACCTACAATGAGCAGTTCTTC.

The chain couples TRBV9 to TRBJ2-6; either TRBD1 or TRBD2 may fit D (5 bases each). V gave up 0 bases and J gave up 0 bases, with 13 bases separating them. From germline, CDR1 is SGDLS and CDR2 YYNGEE. CDR3 size: 18 residues. The CDR3 reads CASSVAGGTYSGANVLTF. The DNA for the CDR3 is TGTGCCAGCAGCGTAGCTGGGGGAACCTACTCTGGGGCCAACGTCCTGACTTTC.

This clonotype was counted between two and nine times. The gene calls are TRBV12-3 or TRBV12-4 and TRBJ1-1; TRBD1 might be the D (5 bases). The CDR3 loop spans 16 amino acids. The V and J ends lost 3 bases and 6 bases respectively, with 20 bases between them. The CDR3 here is CASSLKVGLSRSEAFF. The CDR3 coding sequence is TGTGCCAGCAGTTTGAAGGTGGGACTGTCGAGGTCTGAAGCTTTCTTT.

The chain has TRBV6-1 and TRBJ1-5, with TRBD1 matching 7 bases. In germline, CDR1 is MNHNS, CDR2 SASEGT. The CDR3 has 16 amino acids. The trim removed 6 bases at V and 1 base at J, leaving 9 bases unmatched. CDR3 amino acids: CASRADREGSNQPQHF. CDR3 sequence (DNA): TGTGCCAGCAGAGCCGACAGGGAAGGGAGCAATCAGCCCCAGCATTTT.

The V and J genes are TRBV6-5 and TRBJ1-1, with 9 bases identical to TRBD1. After removal of 4 bases from V and 1 base from J, the junction contained 4 bases not matched to a gene. Germline CDR1 MNHEY, CDR2 SVGAGI. The CDR3 has 15 amino acids. CDR3 loop: CASSFGQGRNTEAFF. CDR3 sequence (DNA): TGTGCCAGCAGTTTCGGACAGGGGAGGAACACTGAAGCTTTCTTT.

The rearrangement joins TRBV12-3 or TRBV12-4 to TRBJ2-7; 7 bases agree with TRBD2. CDR3 length equals 15 residues. Trimming took 3 bases from V and 0 from J; bases not matched to a gene: 5. CDR3 sequence: CASSFGRRSSYEQYF. In DNA form, the CDR3 reads TGTGCCAGCAGTTTCGGGAGGCGAAGCTCCTACGAGCAGTACTTC.

The chain carries TRBV12-3 or TRBV12-4 and TRBJ2-7; no clear D gene. V lost 5 bases to trimming and J lost 3 bases, with 14 bases between them. This CDR3 has 14 residues. CDR3: CASSPKGKDYEQYV. In nucleotides, the CDR3 is TGTGCCAGCAGTCCCAAAGGTAAGGACTACGAGCAGTACGTC.

V and J are TRBV6-2 or TRBV6-3 and TRBJ2-7; possibly TRBD1 for D (6 bases). Germline V gene data show CDR1 as MNHEY and CDR2 as SVGEGT. Trimming stripped 4 bases from V and 0 bases from J, with 10 bases between. This CDR3 is built from 14 residues. CDR3: CASSFRTVSYEQYF. DNA for the CDR3: TGTGCCAGCAGTTTCCGGACAGTCTCCTACGAGCAGTACTTC.

The genes are TRBV14 and TRBJ2-1; TRBD2 matches 7 bases. V lost 0 bases, J lost 14 bases, and 10 bases stayed unmatched. The CDR3 length is 14 residues. Germline V gives CDR1 SGHDN, CDR2 FVKESK. The DNA for the CDR3 is TGTGCCAGCAGCCAAGAAGCCGCCTCAGGGACTAAGTTCTTC. It is translated as CASSQEAASGTKFF.

The rearrangement joins TRBV28 to TRBJ2-7, with 13 bases matching TRBD2. The CDR3 totals 15 residues. Trimming cost V 5 bases and J 6 bases; bases outside gene matches: 7. The germline gives CDR1 MDHEN, CDR2 SYDVKM. CDR3 nucleotides: TGTGCCAGCAGTCGACTAGCGGGAGGATTTGGCGAGCAGTACTTC. It encodes CASSRLAGGFGEQYF.

This clonotype showed up just a few times. V is TRBV11-1 and J is TRBJ2-3; 11 bases map to TRBD2. Trimming cost V 2 bases and J 0 bases; bases outside gene matches: 7. The CDR3 extends over 18 amino acids. Germline CDR1 reads SGHAT; CDR2 reads FQDESV (reference sequence). Here the CDR3 reads CASSLLQGLAASTDTQYF. For the CDR3, the DNA is TGTGCCAGCAGCTTACTTCAGGGACTAGCGGCCAGCACAGATACGCAGTATTTT.

Only a few counts were recorded for this clonotype. The rearrangement joins TRBV21-1 to TRBJ2-4; TRBD2 reflects the table's D call only, with no check against the DNA. TRBV21-1 is annotated as a pseudogene. The CDR3 totals 15 residues. This CDR3 is CASTQPAIPKNIQYF. The CDR3 region has the DNA TGTGCCAGCACCCAACCCGCCATACCCAAAAACATTCAGTACTTC.

The sample holds a few counts of this clonotype. V and J are TRBV5-1 and TRBJ2-1; 7 positions agree with TRBD2. The germline V gene encodes CDR1 SGHRS and CDR2 YFSETQ. With 4 bases clipped from V and 2 bases from J, the junction kept 9 bases outside the gene matches. The CDR3 is 16 residues long. The CDR3 is CASSRGGGRTYNEQFF. DNA of the CDR3: TGCGCCAGCAGCCGCGGGGGAGGGAGGACCTACAATGAGCAGTTCTTC.

This clonotype was counted between two and nine times. The chain recombines TRBV20-1 with TRBJ1-2; no reliable D call. The CDR3 covers 11 residues. V dropped 5 bases and J dropped 6 bases, with 10 bases sitting between them. CDR1 and CDR2 from the germline V gene are DFQATT and SNEGSKA (reference sequence). CDR3 sequence: CSAYFVDGYTF. The CDR3 coding sequence is TGCAGTGCTTATTTTGTGGATGGCTACACCTTC.

The V call is TRBV2, the J call TRBJ2-7, with D maybe TRBD1 (6 bases). CDR1 is SNHLY and CDR2 is FYNNEI in the germline V gene. This CDR3 is built from 15 residues. The V gene lost 3 bases and the J gene lost 2 bases, with 14 bases spanning the gap. The DNA of the CDR3 is TGTGCCAGCAGTGAGGTACAGGGTACGGCCTACGAGCAGTACGTC. It codes for CASSEVQGTAYEQYV.

The genes are TRBV10-3 and TRBJ2-5, with unresolved D. The CDR3 extends over 14 amino acids. V gave up 5 bases and J gave up 4 bases, with 14 bases separating them. The germline V gene has CDR1 ENHRY and CDR2 SYGVKD. The CDR3, as DNA: TGTGCCATCAGTCCCCCCGGATTAGGAGAGACCCAGTACTTC. This translates into CAISPPGLGETQYF.

The chain has TRBV27 and TRBJ2-5; TRBD2 agrees at 12 bases. CDR3 length: 16 residues. V lost 8 bases and J lost 1; bases outside the gene matches: 8. CDR1 and CDR2 from the germline V gene are MNHEY and SMNVEV (reference sequence). This chain's CDR3 is CASGKRLAGVQETQYF. The CDR3 DNA sequence: TGTGCCAGCGGCAAAAGACTAGCGGGGGTCCAAGAGACCCAGTACTTC.

The chain recombines TRBV7-3 with TRBJ2-2; 8 bases are shared with TRBD2. J lost 5 bases, V lost 5 bases, and 10 bases had no gene match. This CDR3 comprises 16 residues. CDR1 and CDR2 (germline): SGHTA, FQGTGA. This CDR3 reads CASSLRDGRGTGELFF. DNA for the CDR3: TGTGCCAGCAGCCTCCGGGACGGGAGGGGAACCGGGGAGCTGTTTTTT.

The rearrangement uses TRBV29-1 and TRBJ1-2, with TRBD1 matching over 7 bases. CDR1 is SQVTM and CDR2 is ANQGSEA in the germline V gene. There are 15 residues in the CDR3. The junction had 11 bases not matched to a gene; V was cut back by 7 bases and J by 0 bases. CDR3 amino acids: CSAKRQGIANYGYTF. CDR3 bases: TGCAGCGCGAAAAGACAGGGAATCGCTAACTATGGCTACACCTTC.

This clonotype has a handful of counts. The chain joins TRBV24-1 to TRBJ2-1; 7 bases are a match to TRBD2. CDR1 and CDR2 (germline): KGHDR, SFDVKD. The CDR3 runs 17 residues. Trimming at V came to 7 bases and at J to 11 bases, leaving 22 bases not matched to a gene. CDR3 DNA sequence: TGTGCCACCAGCGGAGGAGCGGGGTCACTCGCCTCATATAAGCAGTTCTTC. Its protein is CATSGGAGSLASYKQFF.

This clonotype came up a few times. V usage is TRBV20-1 and J usage is TRBJ2-3, with 13 bases that match TRBD2. Germline V gives CDR1 DFQATT, CDR2 SNEGSKA (reference sequence). The V segment lost 3 bases and the J segment 0 bases; nucleotides outside the gene matches: 3. The CDR3 runs 16 residues. CDR3 protein: CSASSGLAGSTDTQYF. CDR3 DNA sequence: TGCAGTGCTAGCTCGGGACTAGCGGGAAGCACAGATACGCAGTATTTT.